The rows below give T cell receptor beta chains drawn from one sample of a study of T cell responses to AZD1222 COVID-19 vaccine. Data came from immunoSEQ multiplex PCR; TCRdb stores just in-frame clones and leaves some out. The table shows roughly 49,000 clones, with about 74% occurring only once. Here the sequenced sample was peripheral blood, taken on day 0 of AZD1222 vaccination. The receptors stem from an adult in good health. Both conserved end residues are trimmed from each CDR3. The D gene is left open where the match is weak.

j_gene: TRBJ2-7; d_gene: TRBD1; v_gene: TRBV5-1; CDR3aa: ASSLPEQGTHEQY
j_gene: TRBJ2-5; d_gene: NA; v_gene: TRBV11-2; CDR3aa: ASSLGGGETQY
j_gene: TRBJ2-1; d_gene: NA; v_gene: TRBV3-1/TRBV3-2; CDR3aa: ASSQEGASNEQF
j_gene: TRBJ2-4; d_gene: NA; v_gene: TRBV19; CDR3aa: ASSIGGTRNIQY
j_gene: TRBJ2-3; d_gene: NA; v_gene: TRBV7-2; CDR3aa: ASSSGLTTDTQY
j_gene: TRBJ1-5; d_gene: NA; v_gene: TRBV6-5; CDR3aa: ASSYGGGHSNQPQH
j_gene: TRBJ1-1; d_gene: TRBD1; v_gene: TRBV11-2; CDR3aa: ASSLGQVAF
j_gene: TRBJ1-1; d_gene: NA; v_gene: TRBV7-8; CDR3aa: ASSGATVNTEAF
j_gene: TRBJ1-2; d_gene: NA; v_gene: TRBV15; CDR3aa: ATSMGIVGYGYT
j_gene: TRBJ1-6; d_gene: NA; v_gene: TRBV2; CDR3aa: ASSVGVGFIDSPLH
j_gene: TRBJ1-2; d_gene: TRBD1; v_gene: TRBV29-1; CDR3aa: SVAQGADYGYT
j_gene: TRBJ1-4; d_gene: TRBD1; v_gene: TRBV7-8; CDR3aa: ASTGTGNEKLF
j_gene: TRBJ1-1; d_gene: NA; v_gene: TRBV7-9; CDR3aa: ASSPTLGWNTEAF
j_gene: TRBJ1-1; d_gene: NA; v_gene: TRBV6-5; CDR3aa: ASTPGTLNTEAF
j_gene: TRBJ2-2; d_gene: NA; v_gene: TRBV27; CDR3aa: ASSLPAGELF
j_gene: TRBJ2-3; d_gene: NA; v_gene: TRBV24-1; CDR3aa: ATSDLGSPSTDTQY
j_gene: TRBJ1-1; d_gene: NA; v_gene: TRBV18; CDR3aa: ASSPLSDTEAF
j_gene: TRBJ2-3; d_gene: NA; v_gene: TRBV6-2/TRBV6-3; CDR3aa: ASSYDVTGPVRTDTQY